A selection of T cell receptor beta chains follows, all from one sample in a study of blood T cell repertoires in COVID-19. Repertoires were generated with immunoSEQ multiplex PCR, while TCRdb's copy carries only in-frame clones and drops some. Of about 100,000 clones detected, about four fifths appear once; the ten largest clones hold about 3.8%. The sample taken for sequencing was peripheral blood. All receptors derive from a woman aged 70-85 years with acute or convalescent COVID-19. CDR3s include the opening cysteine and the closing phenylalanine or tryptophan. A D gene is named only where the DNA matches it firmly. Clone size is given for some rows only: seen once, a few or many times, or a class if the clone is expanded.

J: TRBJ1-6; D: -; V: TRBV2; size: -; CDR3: CASSVQGSGSPLHF; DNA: TGTGCCAGCAGTGTTCAGGGGAGTGGTTCACCCCTCCACTTT
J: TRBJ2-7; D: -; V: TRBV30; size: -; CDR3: CAWTLGHEQYF; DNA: TGTGCCTGGACCCTAGGTCACGAGCAGTACTTC
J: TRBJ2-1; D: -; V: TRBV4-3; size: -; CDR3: CASSQDEAEQFF; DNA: TGCGCCAGCAGCCAAGATGAAGCTGAGCAGTTCTTC
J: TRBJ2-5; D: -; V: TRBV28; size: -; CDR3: CASSSGYETQYF; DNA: TGTGCCAGCAGTTCAGGGTACGAGACCCAGTACTTC
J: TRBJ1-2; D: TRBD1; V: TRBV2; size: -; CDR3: CASSEDNRGLGYTF; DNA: TGTGCCAGCAGTGAAGACAACAGGGGGCTTGGCTACACCTTC
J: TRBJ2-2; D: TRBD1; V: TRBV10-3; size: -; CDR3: CAVNRGGGDTGELFF; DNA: TGTGCCGTTAACAGGGGCGGTGGTGACACCGGGGAGCTGTTTTTT
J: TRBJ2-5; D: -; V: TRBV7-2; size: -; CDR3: CASRLGAPRPIYQETQYF; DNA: TGTGCCAGCAGGCTAGGGGCCCCACGGCCAATTTACCAAGAGACCCAGTACTTC
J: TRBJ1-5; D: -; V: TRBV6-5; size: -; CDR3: CASSYSEGSNQPQHF; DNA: TGTGCCAGCAGTTACTCTGAGGGTAGCAATCAGCCCCAGCATTTT
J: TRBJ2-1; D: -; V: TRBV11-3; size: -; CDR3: CASSSHPTGGNEQFF; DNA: TGTGCCAGCAGCTCCCACCCGACAGGCGGCAATGAGCAGTTCTTC
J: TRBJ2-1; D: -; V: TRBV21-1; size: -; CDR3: CASSKGDRGNEQFF; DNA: TGTGCCAGCAGCAAAGGGGACAGGGGCAATGAGCAGTTCTTC
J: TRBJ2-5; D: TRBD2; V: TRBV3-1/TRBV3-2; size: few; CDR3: CASSQDVGRSQETQYF; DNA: TGTGCCAGCAGCCAAGACGTCGGGAGGTCCCAAGAGACCCAGTACTTC
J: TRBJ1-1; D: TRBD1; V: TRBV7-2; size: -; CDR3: CASSLASGQGSEAFF; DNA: TGTGCCAGCAGCTTAGCTTCGGGACAGGGGAGTGAAGCTTTCTTT
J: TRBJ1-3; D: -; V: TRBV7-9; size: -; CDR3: CASSARGANGNTIYF; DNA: TGTGCCAGCAGCGCCCGGGGGGCTAACGGAAACACCATATATTTT
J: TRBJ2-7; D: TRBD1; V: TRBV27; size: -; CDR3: CASSLTGTGNEQYF; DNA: TGTGCCAGCAGTTTAACCGGGACAGGGAACGAGCAGTACTTC
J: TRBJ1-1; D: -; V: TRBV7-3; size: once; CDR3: CASSLTTGTEAFF; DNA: TGTGCCAGCAGCTTAACAACAGGGACTGAAGCTTTCTTT
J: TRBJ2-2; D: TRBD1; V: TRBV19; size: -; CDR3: CASSIAGTGDPTGELFF; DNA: TGTGCCAGTAGTATAGCGGGGACAGGGGACCCAACCGGGGAGCTGTTTTTT
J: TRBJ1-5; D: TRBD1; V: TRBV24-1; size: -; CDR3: CATGGDRGRNQPQHF; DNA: TGTGCCACCGGGGGGGACAGGGGCCGCAATCAGCCCCAGCATTTT
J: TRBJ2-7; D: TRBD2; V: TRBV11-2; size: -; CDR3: CASSFGLAGFYEQYF; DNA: TGTGCCAGCAGCTTCGGACTAGCGGGCTTCTACGAGCAGTACTTC
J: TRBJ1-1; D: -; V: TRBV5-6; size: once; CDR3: CASSSSLNTEAFF; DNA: TGTGCCAGCAGCTCTAGCTTGAACACTGAAGCTTTCTTT
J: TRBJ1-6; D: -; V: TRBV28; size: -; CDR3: CASSLAISPLHF; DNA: TGTGCCAGCAGTTTAGCGATCTCACCCCTCCACTTT
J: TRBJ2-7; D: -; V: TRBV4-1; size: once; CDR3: CASSQGFDIYSYEQYF; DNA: TGCGCCAGCAGCCAAGGTTTCGACATTTATTCCTACGAGCAGTACTTC
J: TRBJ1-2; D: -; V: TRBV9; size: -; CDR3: CASSAGDRTNYGYTF; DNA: TGTGCCAGCAGCGCCGGAGACAGAACTAACTATGGCTACACCTTC
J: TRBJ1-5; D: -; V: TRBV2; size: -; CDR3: CASSESGLRRNQPQHF; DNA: TGTGCCAGCAGTGAATCTGGACTTAGGCGGAATCAGCCCCAGCATTTT
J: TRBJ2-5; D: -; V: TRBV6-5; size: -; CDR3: CASSYFGATQETQYF; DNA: TGTGCCAGCAGTTATTTTGGGGCTACACAAGAGACCCAGTACTTC
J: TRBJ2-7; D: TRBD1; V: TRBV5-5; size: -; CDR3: CASSPDRGVEQYF; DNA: TGTGCCAGCAGCCCGGACAGGGGCGTCGAGCAGTACTTC
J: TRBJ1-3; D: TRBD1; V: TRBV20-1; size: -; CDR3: CSASTGGYSGNTIYF; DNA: TGCAGTGCTAGTACAGGGGGCTACTCTGGAAACACCATATATTTT
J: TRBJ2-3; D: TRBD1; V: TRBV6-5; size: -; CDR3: CASSLNRGGDTQYF; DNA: TGTGCCAGCAGCCTTAACAGGGGTGGGGATACGCAGTATTTT
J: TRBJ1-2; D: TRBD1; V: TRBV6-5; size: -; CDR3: CASSPGTGTNYGYTF; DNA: TGTGCCAGCAGTCCAGGGACAGGAACTAACTATGGCTACACCTTC
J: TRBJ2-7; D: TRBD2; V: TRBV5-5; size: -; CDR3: CASSPRGVAGVSEQYF; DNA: TGTGCCAGCAGCCCACGGGGGGTAGCGGGAGTAAGCGAGCAGTACTTC
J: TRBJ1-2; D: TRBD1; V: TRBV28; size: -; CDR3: CASSPGGASGGYTF; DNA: TGTGCCAGCAGTCCAGGGGGCGCATCAGGTGGCTACACCTTC
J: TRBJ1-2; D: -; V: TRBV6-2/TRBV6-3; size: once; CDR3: CASSYSYRGGYGYTF; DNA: TGTGCCAGCAGTTACTCGTATCGAGGGGGCTATGGCTACACCTTC
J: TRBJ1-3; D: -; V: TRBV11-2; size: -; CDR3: CASSLVISTGNTIYF; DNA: TGTGCCAGCAGCTTAGTTATCTCGACAGGAAACACCATATATTTT
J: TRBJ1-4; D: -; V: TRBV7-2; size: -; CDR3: CASSPSDRVSEKLFF; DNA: TGTGCCAGCAGCCCGTCAGACCGGGTTAGTGAAAAACTGTTTTTT
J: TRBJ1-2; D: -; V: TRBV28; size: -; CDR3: CASSSGGANGYTF; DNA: TGTGCCAGCAGTAGCGGGGGGGCAAATGGCTACACCTTC
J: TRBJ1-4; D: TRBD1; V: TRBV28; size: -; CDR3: CASKGGTDNEKLFF; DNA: TGTGCCAGCAAGGGTGGGACAGACAATGAAAAACTGTTTTTT
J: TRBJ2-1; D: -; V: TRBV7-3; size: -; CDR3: CASSLIGAPGYNEQFF; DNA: TGTGCCAGCAGCTTAATAGGCGCCCCAGGATACAATGAGCAGTTCTTC
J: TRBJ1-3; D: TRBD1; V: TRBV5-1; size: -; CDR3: CASSLGQGNTIYF; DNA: TGCGCCAGCAGCTTGGGACAGGGCAACACCATATATTTT
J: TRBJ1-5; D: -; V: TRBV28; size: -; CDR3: CASSQTDQPQHF; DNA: TGTGCCAGCAGCCAGACAGATCAGCCCCAGCATTTT
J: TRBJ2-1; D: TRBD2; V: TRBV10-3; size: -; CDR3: CASKAGGLDNEQFF; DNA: TGTGCCTCAAAAGCGGGAGGGTTGGACAATGAGCAGTTCTTC
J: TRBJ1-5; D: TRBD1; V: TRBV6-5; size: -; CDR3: CASSRDRSNQPQHF; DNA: TGTGCCAGCAGTCGGGACAGAAGCAATCAGCCCCAGCATTTT
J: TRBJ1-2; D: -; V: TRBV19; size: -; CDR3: CASSIPGPGYTF; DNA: TGTGCCAGTAGTATACCTGGGCCCGGCTACACCTTC
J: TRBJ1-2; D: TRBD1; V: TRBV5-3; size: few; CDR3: CARSRGVTGTFGGYTF; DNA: TGTGCCAGAAGCCGTGGAGTGACAGGGACGTTTGGTGGCTACACCTTC
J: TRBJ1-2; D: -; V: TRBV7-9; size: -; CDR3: CASSLGVGGYTF; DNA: TGTGCCAGCAGCCTCGGGGTGGGAGGCTACACCTTC
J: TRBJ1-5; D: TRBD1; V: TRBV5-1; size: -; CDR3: CASSPGTGGAGFNQPQHF; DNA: TGCGCCAGCAGCCCCGGGACAGGGGGCGCGGGGTTTAATCAGCCCCAGCATTTT
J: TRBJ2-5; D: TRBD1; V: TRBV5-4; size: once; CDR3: CASRDRGASETQYF; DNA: TGTGCCAGCCGGGACAGGGGAGCTTCTGAGACCCAGTACTTC
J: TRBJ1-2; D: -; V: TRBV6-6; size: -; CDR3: CASTPKVGPMYGYTF; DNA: TGTGCCAGCACCCCAAAGGTGGGCCCAATGTATGGCTACACCTTC
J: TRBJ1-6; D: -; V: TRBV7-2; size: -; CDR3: CASSLISGGSSYNSPLHF; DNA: TGTGCCAGCAGCTTAATTTCGGGCGGGAGCTCCTATAATTCACCCCTCCACTTT
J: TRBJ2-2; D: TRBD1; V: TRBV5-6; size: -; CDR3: CASSHFIRQGDSGELFF; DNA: TGTGCCAGCAGCCATTTCATCCGACAGGGGGACTCCGGGGAGCTGTTTTTT
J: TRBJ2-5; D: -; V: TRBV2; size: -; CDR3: CASRDNQETQYF; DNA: TGTGCCAGCCGAGACAACCAAGAGACCCAGTACTTC
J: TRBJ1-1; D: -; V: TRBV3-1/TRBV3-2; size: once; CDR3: CASSPRQARSTEAFF; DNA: TGTGCCAGCAGCCCCCGACAGGCCAGGAGCACTGAAGCTTTCTTT
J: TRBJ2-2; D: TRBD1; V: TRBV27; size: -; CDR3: CASSRQGDTGELFF; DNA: TGTGCCAGCAGTCGACAGGGGGACACCGGGGAGCTGTTTTTT
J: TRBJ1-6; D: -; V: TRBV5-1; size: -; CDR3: CASSLVIGGNSPLHF; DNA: TGCGCCAGCAGCTTGGTAATAGGGGGAAATTCACCCCTCCACTTT
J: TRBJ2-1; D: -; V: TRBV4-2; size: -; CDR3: CASSPAGGQGNEQFF; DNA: TGTGCCAGCAGCCCAGCAGGGGGGCAAGGGAATGAGCAGTTCTTC
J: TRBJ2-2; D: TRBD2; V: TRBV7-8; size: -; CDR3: CASSLAQGSGITGELFF; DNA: TGTGCCAGCAGCTTAGCGCAAGGTAGCGGGATCACCGGGGAGCTGTTTTTT
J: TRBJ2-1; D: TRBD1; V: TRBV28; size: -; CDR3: CASSPAGGRSYNEQFF; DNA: TGTGCCAGCAGTCCCGCAGGGGGCCGCTCCTACAATGAGCAGTTCTTC
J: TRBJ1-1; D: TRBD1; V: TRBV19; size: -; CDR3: CASSPSLSLVGTGENTEAFF; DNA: TGTGCCAGTAGTCCTTCTCTGAGCTTAGTGGGGACAGGGGAGAACACTGAAGCTTTCTTT
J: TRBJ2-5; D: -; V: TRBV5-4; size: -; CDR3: CASSRDTTFVETQYF; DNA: TGTGCCAGCAGCCGGGACACGACATTCGTAGAGACCCAGTACTTC
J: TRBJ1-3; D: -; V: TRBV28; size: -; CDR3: CASSLLPGAGNTIYF; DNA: TGTGCCAGCAGTCTCCTACCAGGGGCTGGAAACACCATATATTTT
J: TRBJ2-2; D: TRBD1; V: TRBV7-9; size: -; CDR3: CASSTTGAGELFF; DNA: TGTGCCAGCAGCACCACAGGGGCCGGGGAGCTGTTTTTT